The present T cell receptor beta chain was sequenced within a study of CD8+ T cells in alopecia areata. General study results and limits: Sharing of TCR sequences between patients (possibly for HLA-related reasons) was less clear than in mice. Lesional scalp displayed greater clonality than normal scalp, most notably in alopecia totalis/universalis.

Trimming took off 5 bases at V and 6 bases at J, with 11 bases between the two ends. CDR1 and CDR2 from the germline V gene are DFQATT and SNEGSKA (reference sequence). The length of the CDR3 is 11 residues. As concerns this clone: What it binds is unknown.

RNA was extracted and reverse transcribed into cDNA as the sequencing template. TCRdb's table, derived via immunoSEQ multiplex PCR, lists solely in-frame clones and lacks some. The sample gives roughly 140,000 clones, less than 65% of which show up once; 35% to 40% is in the top ten. Sequenced: CD8+ T cells sorted from blood. The clonotype originates from a human donor in good health. This chain links TRBV20-1 with TRBJ2-7; a possible D gene is TRBD2 (6 bases). The CDR3 DNA sequence: TGCAGTGCTTATAAACTAGCCGAGCAGTACTTC. Protein product: CSAYKLAEQYF.